These T cell receptor beta chains were read from a single sample in a study of blood T cell repertoires in COVID-19. Data came from immunoSEQ multiplex PCR; TCRdb stores just in-frame clones and leaves some out. Of 65,000 to 75,000 clones listed, 75% to 85% are singletons. Sequencing was done on a sample of peripheral blood. All receptors derive from a human donor in a cohort sampled during active COVID-19. The CDR3 runs from the conserved cysteine through the conserved F or W. Each record gives: clone size, J gene, D gene, V gene, CDR3 protein, CDR3 DNA. The D gene is left open where the match is weak. The listing skips clone size in some rows; elsewhere it reads once, few, many or a size class.

.,TRBJ2-6,.,TRBV5-1,CASSLQGWTNVLTF,TGCGCCAGCAGCTTACAGGGATGGACCAACGTCCTGACTTTC
.,TRBJ2-7,.,TRBV6-5,CASSYLGTGIYEQYF,TGTGCCAGCAGTTACCTGGGTACGGGGATATACGAGCAGTACTTC
.,TRBJ1-4,TRBD1,TRBV5-1,CASSLGQGNEKLFF,TGCGCCAGCAGCTTGGGACAGGGGAACGAAAAACTGTTTTTT
.,TRBJ2-5,.,TRBV27,CASKAGAQETQYF,TGTGCCAGCAAGGCAGGGGCACAAGAGACCCAGTACTTC
once,TRBJ1-2,.,TRBV24-1,CATSDRTGNGYTF,TGTGCCACCAGTGACCGCACAGGGAACGGCTACACCTTC
.,TRBJ2-1,TRBD1,TRBV4-1,CASSQDRERFF,TGCGCCAGCAGCCAGGACAGGGAGAGATTCTTC
.,TRBJ2-1,TRBD1,TRBV18,CASSTGGGEQFF,TGTGCCAGCTCCACAGGGGGCGGTGAGCAGTTCTTC
.,TRBJ2-3,.,TRBV6-5,CASSLQFISTDTQYF,TGTGCCAGCAGTTTACAGTTTATTAGCACAGATACGCAGTATTTT
few,TRBJ1-2,TRBD1,TRBV11-2,CASSSTGTGIYGYTF,TGTGCCAGCAGCTCTACTGGGACAGGCATTTATGGCTACACCTTC
.,TRBJ1-4,.,TRBV5-8,CASSPGQGKGEKLFF,TGTGCCAGCAGCCCGGGCCAGGGGAAAGGTGAAAAACTGTTTTTT
.,TRBJ1-5,.,TRBV5-1,CASSPTPNSNQPQHF,TGCGCCAGCAGCCCGACACCTAATAGCAATCAGCCCCAGCATTTT
few,TRBJ1-1,TRBD1,TRBV2,CASSRDRLNTEAFF,TGTGCCAGCAGTAGGGACAGGCTGAACACTGAAGCTTTCTTT
.,TRBJ1-2,.,TRBV5-1,CASSSTPDSNYGYTF,TGCGCCAGCAGCTCAACCCCGGACAGTAACTATGGCTACACCTTC
.,TRBJ2-1,TRBD1,TRBV7-7,CASSRDRGYDNEQFF,TGTGCCAGCAGCAGGGACAGGGGATATGACAATGAGCAGTTCTTC
.,TRBJ2-5,.,TRBV5-1,CASSFKLSLGERAGRETQYF,TGCGCCAGCAGCTTTAAGCTTTCCCTAGGGGAACGCGCGGGGAGGGAGACCCAGTACTTC
.,TRBJ2-7,.,TRBV11-2,CASSLGGLNREQYF,TGTGCCAGCAGCTTAGGAGGACTAAATCGCGAGCAGTACTTC
.,TRBJ2-3,.,TRBV4-2,CASRRSAGVTDTQYF,TGTGCCAGCAGGCGTTCGGCCGGGGTCACAGATACGCAGTATTTT
.,TRBJ2-7,TRBD2,TRBV7-2,CASSLKASGIGEQYF,TGTGCCAGCAGCTTAAAGGCTAGCGGGATTGGGGAGCAGTACTTC
once,TRBJ2-7,.,TRBV18,CASSPPSRQFSEQYF,TGTGCCAGCTCACCACCTTCGAGACAGTTCTCCGAGCAGTACTTC
.,TRBJ2-7,TRBD1,TRBV6-5,CASSYDRGAYEQYF,TGTGCCAGCAGTTACGACAGGGGGGCCTACGAGCAGTACTTC
.,TRBJ2-7,TRBD2,TRBV10-1,CAMPGLAGSYEQYF,TGCGCCATGCCGGGACTAGCGGGGTCCTACGAGCAGTACTTC
.,TRBJ1-1,.,TRBV5-1,CASSRDNIGNTEAFF,TGCGCCAGCAGCCGGGATAATATAGGGAACACTGAAGCTTTCTTT
.,TRBJ1-4,.,TRBV7-9,CASSSRGVGANEKLFF,TGTGCCAGCAGCTCCCGCGGGGTAGGGGCTAATGAAAAACTGTTTTTT
few,TRBJ1-3,.,TRBV6-6,CASSYSTVSGNTIYF,TGTGCCAGCAGTTACTCGACAGTCTCTGGAAACACCATATATTTT
.,TRBJ1-3,TRBD1,TRBV29-1,CSVEGDGDRTGNTIYF,TGCAGCGTTGAAGGGGATGGGGACAGAACTGGAAACACCATATATTTT
.,TRBJ1-2,TRBD1,TRBV19,CASSDPGGPIYSFGYTF,TGTGCCAGTAGCGACCCAGGGGGCCCAATCTATTCGTTTGGCTACACCTTC
few,TRBJ1-1,TRBD1,TRBV5-1,CASSLQGYNEAFF,TGCGCCAGCAGCTTACAGGGGTACAATGAAGCTTTCTTT
.,TRBJ2-1,TRBD2,TRBV4-1,CASTSLGGEGIQGNEQFF,TGCGCCAGCACCTCCTTGGGGGGGGAGGGAATTCAGGGCAATGAGCAGTTCTTC
.,TRBJ1-3,.,TRBV10-2,CASSEQGGGNTIYF,TGCGCCAGCAGTGAGCAGGGAGGGGGAAACACCATATATTTT
.,TRBJ2-3,.,TRBV19,CASTRADTQYF,TGTGCCAGTACGAGGGCAGATACGCAGTATTTT
once,TRBJ2-1,.,TRBV6-4,CASRLDPQGLGNEQFF,TGTGCCAGCAGATTAGACCCCCAGGGGTTGGGCAATGAGCAGTTCTTC
few,TRBJ2-7,TRBD1,TRBV3-1/TRBV3-2,CASSPMGQTSYEQYF,TGTGCCAGCAGCCCGATGGGACAGACCTCCTACGAGCAGTACTTC
.,TRBJ1-6,TRBD1,TRBV5-1,CASSLGTGPNSPLHF,TGCGCCAGCAGCTTGGGGACAGGCCCTAATTCACCCCTCCACTTT
.,TRBJ2-2,TRBD2,TRBV30,CAWTRLADTGELFF,TGTGCCTGGACAAGACTAGCGGACACCGGGGAGCTGTTTTTT